This T cell receptor (beta chain) emerged from a study of a mutant IDH1 vaccine in newly diagnosed glioma (dated by TCRdb to the early 2020s). About the full investigation: Eight vaccinations were administered to patients in weeks 1, 3, 5, 7, 11, 15, 19 and 23, corresponding to visits V03 through V10. In the chemotherapy-containing groups, vaccination started alongside temozolomide cycles, whereas in patients who had radiotherapy alone it started 4-6 weeks after radiotherapy. The 30 to 40 treated patients were around 62% male and roughly 40% female, with a mean age of roughly 40 years. Prior to enrollment, standard therapy consisting of radiotherapy alone, temozolomide alone, or radiochemotherapy with temozolomide had been administered to patients, with the combination being received by most patients. Peripheral blood was drawn at six visits: V03 (baseline), V05, V07, V10, V12 and V13. Longitudinal TCRB deep sequencing was done for 25 treated patients, wherever samples were available for exploratory analyses. General conclusions and limits of the study: Pseudoprogression appeared unrelated to alterations in the top peripheral T cell clonotypes detected by TCRB sequencing. Immune responses induced by the vaccine were seen in around 93% of patients across multiple MHC alleles. The authors noted that analyses of patient blood samples could not be reproduced because of sample limitations. Selection of PBMC samples for TCRB deep sequencing was based on availability.

CDR1 and CDR2 were assigned from the germline V gene as SGHVS and FNYEAQ. V was cut back by 5 bases and J by 0 bases, leaving a gap of 8 bases between them. Spanning cysteine to phenylalanine, the CDR3 consists of 13 amino acids. Only CDR3 DNA is held: 39 bases, read in frame from base 1. The sample's time point label is to be understood as: week 5, during vaccination. Every vaccine dose consisted of 300 ug of a 20-mer mutant IDH1 peptide in Montanide, administered subcutaneously together with topical imiquimod. Newly diagnosed WHO grade 3 or 4 IDH1-mutant astrocytomas showing loss of nuclear ATRX were present in the donors. The samples were drawn from NOA16, a multicentre, single-arm, open-label phase I trial in Germany that tested a mutant IDH1 peptide vaccine in humans for the first time. The DNeasy Blood and Tissue Kit was used to extract genomic DNA from EDTA blood for TCRB sequencing. The library was prepared using the immunoSEQ multiplex PCR assay. Rearranged TCR beta chain sequences were amplified with the hsTCRB Kit following the manufacturer's protocol. An Illumina MiSeq was used to sequence the TCRB libraries. Per the authors' processing: The kit vendor's proprietary platform handled demultiplexing, trimming and gene mapping. Not all clones reach the TCRdb copy of this immuneACCESS table, which keeps in-frame sequences only. Checked studies attribute under half of the gap to unresolved V genes and leave the rest unexplained. That table gives V, J and clone size, and the DNA gave D and trimming. The sample table holds fewer than 30,000 clones, of which 75% to 80% were seen once. The top ten hold less than 9.5% of the sample.

With regard to this clone: The antigen this receptor binds is unknown. Per-base quality was not reported, and no clone a single base away is much larger than it.

The sequence was obtained from a man in his forties with glioma. The chain is assembled from TRBV7-6 and TRBJ2-7; matching of 5 bases hints at TRBD2 as the D gene. The source material was PBMCs, sampled from a glioma patient whose treatment included an IDH1 peptide vaccine. At the DNA level, the sequence is TGTGCCAGCAGCCGGACTTCCTCCTACGAGCAGTACTTC. This is translated as CASSRTSSYEQYF. The reference TRBV7-6 and TRBJ2-7 proteins fill in what lies around the CDR3, so the full variable domain reads GAGVSQSPRYKVTKRGQDVALRCDPISGHVSLYWYRQALGQGPEFLTYFNYEAQQDKSGLPNDRFSAERPEGSISTLTIQRTEQRDSAMYRCASSRTSSYEQYFGPGTRLTVT.